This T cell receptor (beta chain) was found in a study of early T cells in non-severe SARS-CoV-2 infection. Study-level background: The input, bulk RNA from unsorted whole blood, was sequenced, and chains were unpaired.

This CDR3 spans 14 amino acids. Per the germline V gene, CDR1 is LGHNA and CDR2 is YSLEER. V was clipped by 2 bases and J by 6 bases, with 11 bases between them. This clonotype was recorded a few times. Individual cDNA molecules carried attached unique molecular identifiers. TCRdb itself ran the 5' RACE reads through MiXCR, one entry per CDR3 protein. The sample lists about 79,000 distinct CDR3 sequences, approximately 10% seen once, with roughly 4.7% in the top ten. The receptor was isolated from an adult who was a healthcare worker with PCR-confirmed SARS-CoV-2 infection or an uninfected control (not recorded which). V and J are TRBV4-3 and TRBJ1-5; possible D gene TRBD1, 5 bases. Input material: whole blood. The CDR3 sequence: CASSQYRGSQPQHF. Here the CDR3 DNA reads TGCGCCAGCAGCCAATATAGGGGTAGTCAGCCCCAGCATTTT.